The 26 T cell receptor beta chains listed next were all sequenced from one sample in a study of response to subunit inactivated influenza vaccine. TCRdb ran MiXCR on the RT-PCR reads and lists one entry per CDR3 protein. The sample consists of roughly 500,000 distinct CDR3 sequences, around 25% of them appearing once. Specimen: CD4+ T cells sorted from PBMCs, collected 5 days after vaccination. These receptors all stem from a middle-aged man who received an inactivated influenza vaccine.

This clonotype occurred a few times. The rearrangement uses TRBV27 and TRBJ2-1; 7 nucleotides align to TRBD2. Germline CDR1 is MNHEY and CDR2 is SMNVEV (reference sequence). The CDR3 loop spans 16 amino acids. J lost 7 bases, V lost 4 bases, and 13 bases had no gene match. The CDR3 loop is CASSSQPAGTGNEQFF. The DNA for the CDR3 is TGTGCCAGCAGTTCCCAACCAGCGGGGACTGGTAATGAGCAGTTCTTC.

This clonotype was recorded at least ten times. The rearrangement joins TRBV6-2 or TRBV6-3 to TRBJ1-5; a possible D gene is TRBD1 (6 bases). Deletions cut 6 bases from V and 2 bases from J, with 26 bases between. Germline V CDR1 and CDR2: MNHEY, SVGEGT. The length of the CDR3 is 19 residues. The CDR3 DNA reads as TGTGCCAGCAGCCGTAAAAGACAGGACACGGATTGGCGCAATCAGCCCCAGCATTTT. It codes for CASSRKRQDTDWRNQPQHF.

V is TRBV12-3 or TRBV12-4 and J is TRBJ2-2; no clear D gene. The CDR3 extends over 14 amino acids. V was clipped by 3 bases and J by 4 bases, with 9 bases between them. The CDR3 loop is CASSFKGSTGELFF. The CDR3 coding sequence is TGTGCCAGCAGTTTTAAAGGGTCCACCGGGGAGCTGTTTTTT.

CDR3 sequence (DNA): TGTGCCAGCAGCGACGCAGGGGGCTACGAGCAGTACTTC. Translating gives CASSDAGGYEQYF. This chain connects TRBV3-1 to TRBJ2-7, with 7 nucleotides matching TRBD1. This CDR3 is 13 amino acids long. The V gene's germline CDR1 is LGHDT and CDR2 YNNKEL (reference sequence). V trimming: 5 bases; J trimming: 3 bases; junction bases outside the gene matches: 4.

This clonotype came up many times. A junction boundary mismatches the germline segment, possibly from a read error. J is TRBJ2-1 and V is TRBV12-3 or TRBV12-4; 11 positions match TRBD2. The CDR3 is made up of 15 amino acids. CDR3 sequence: CASSLAGGFYNEQFF. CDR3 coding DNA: TGTGCCAGCAGCTTAGCGGGAGGGTTCTACAATGAGCAGTTCTTC.

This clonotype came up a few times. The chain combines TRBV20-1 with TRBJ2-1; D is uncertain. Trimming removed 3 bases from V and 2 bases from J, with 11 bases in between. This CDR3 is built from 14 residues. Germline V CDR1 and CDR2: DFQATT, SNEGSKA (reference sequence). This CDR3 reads CSASGDGTYNEQFF. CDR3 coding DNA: TGCAGTGCTAGCGGTGATGGCACCTACAATGAGCAGTTCTTC.

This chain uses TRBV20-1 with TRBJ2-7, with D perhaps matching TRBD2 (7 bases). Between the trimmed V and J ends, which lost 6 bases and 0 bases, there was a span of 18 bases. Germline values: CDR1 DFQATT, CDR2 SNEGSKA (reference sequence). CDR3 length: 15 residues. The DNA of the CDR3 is TGCAGTGCGGGGGATTGGGGGGGCGCCTCCTACGAGCAGTACTTC. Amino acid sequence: CSAGDWGGASYEQYF.

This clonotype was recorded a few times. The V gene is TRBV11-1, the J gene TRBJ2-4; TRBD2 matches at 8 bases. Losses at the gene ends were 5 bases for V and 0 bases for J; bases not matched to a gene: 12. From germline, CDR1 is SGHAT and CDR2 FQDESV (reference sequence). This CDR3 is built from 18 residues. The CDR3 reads CASSTSLLLAGAKNIQYF. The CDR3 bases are TGTGCCAGCAGCACTTCCCTTCTTCTAGCGGGAGCCAAAAACATTCAGTACTTC.

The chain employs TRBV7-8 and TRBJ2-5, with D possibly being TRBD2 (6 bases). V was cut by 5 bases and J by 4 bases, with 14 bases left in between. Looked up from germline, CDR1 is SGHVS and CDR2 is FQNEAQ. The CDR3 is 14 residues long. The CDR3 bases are TGTGCCAGCAGCGACTCACTAGCTGGAGAGACCCAGTACTTC. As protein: CASSDSLAGETQYF.

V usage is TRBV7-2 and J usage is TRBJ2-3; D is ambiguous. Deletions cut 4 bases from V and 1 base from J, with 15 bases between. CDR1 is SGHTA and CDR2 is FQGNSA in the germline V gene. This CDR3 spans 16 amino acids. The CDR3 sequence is CASSSFPGLRTDTQYF. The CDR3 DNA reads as TGTGCCAGCAGCTCCTTTCCGGGTCTCCGCACAGATACGCAGTATTTT.

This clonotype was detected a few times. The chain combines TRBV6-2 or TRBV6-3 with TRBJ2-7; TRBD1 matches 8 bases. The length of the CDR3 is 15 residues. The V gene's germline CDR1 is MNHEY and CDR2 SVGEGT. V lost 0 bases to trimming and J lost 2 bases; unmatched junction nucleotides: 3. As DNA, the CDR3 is TGTGCCAGCAGTTACTCGACAGGGGTGACCTACGAGCAGTACTTC. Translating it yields CASSYSTGVTYEQYF.

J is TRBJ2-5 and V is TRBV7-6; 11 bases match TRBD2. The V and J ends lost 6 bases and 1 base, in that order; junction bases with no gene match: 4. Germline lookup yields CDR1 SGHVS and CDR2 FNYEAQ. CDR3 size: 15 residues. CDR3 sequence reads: CASRIGTSGQETQYF. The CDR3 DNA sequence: TGTGCCAGCAGAATTGGGACTAGCGGCCAAGAGACCCAGTACTTC.

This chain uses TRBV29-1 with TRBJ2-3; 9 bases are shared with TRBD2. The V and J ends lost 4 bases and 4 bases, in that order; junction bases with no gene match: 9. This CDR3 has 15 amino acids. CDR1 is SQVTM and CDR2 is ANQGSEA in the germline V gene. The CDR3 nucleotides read TGCAGCGTTGCACCCCAAAGCGGGAGGTCAGATACGCAGTATTTT. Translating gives CSVAPQSGRSDTQYF.

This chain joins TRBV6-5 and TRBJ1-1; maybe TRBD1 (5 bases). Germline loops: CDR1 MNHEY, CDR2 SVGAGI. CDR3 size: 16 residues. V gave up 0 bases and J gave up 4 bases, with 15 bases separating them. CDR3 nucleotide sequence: TGTGCCAGCAGTTACTCGGGGGGGGAGTGGCGCACTGAAGCTTTCTTT. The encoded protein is CASSYSGGEWRTEAFF.

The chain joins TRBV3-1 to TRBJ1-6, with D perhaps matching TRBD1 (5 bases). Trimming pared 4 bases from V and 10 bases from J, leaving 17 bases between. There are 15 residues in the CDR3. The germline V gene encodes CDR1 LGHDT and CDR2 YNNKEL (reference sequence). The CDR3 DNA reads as TGTGCCAGCAGCCCCGAACAAGGGGCAGGGTCACCCCTCCACTTT. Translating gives CASSPEQGAGSPLHF.

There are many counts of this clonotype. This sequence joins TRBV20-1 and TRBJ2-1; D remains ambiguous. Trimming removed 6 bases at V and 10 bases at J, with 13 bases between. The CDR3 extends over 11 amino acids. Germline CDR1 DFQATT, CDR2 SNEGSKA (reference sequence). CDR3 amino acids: CSAIWDLEQFF. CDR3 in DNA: TGCAGTGCAATTTGGGATTTGGAGCAGTTCTTC.

CDR3 protein: CASSLRHLNPYGYTF. Here the CDR3 DNA reads TGTGCCAGCAGCCTACGACACCTTAACCCTTATGGCTACACCTTC. The rearrangement links TRBV12-3 or TRBV12-4 to TRBJ1-2; the D is unclear. There are 15 residues in the CDR3. The germline V and J ends were trimmed by 6 bases and 5 bases, with 19 bases remaining between them.

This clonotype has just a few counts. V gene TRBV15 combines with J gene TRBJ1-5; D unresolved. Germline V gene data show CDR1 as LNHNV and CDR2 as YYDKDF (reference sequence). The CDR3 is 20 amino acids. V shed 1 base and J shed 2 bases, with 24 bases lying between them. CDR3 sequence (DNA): TGTGCCACCAGCAGAGGGTCCCTCGGTTTGTTCGTGTCGGGCAATCAGCCCCAGCATTTT. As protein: CATSRGSLGLFVSGNQPQHF.

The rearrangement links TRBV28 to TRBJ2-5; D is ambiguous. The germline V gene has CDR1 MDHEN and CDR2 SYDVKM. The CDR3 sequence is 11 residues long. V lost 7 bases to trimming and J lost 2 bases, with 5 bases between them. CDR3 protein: CASTFQETQYF. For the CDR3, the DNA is TGTGCCAGCACCTTTCAAGAGACCCAGTACTTC.

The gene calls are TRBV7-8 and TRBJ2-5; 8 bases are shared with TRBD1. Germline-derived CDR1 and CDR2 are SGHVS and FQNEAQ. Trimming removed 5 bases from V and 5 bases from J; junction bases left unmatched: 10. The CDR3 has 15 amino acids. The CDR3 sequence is CASSQRQGRMETQYF. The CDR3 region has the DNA TGTGCCAGCAGCCAAAGACAGGGGAGGATGGAGACCCAGTACTTC.

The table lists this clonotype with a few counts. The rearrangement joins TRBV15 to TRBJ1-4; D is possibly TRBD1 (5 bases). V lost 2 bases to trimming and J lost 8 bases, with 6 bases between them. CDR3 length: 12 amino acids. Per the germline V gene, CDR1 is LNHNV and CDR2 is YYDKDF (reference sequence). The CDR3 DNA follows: TGTGCCACCAGCAGAAGACAGGAAAAACTGTTTTTT. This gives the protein CATSRRQEKLFF.

Here the CDR3 DNA reads TGTGCCAGCAGCTTAGCGGAAGGGGTAGGGTCTGGGGCCAACGTCCTGACTTTC. It translates to CASSLAEGVGSGANVLTF. The chain recombines TRBV11-1 with TRBJ2-6, with a tentative D call TRBD1 (5 bases). V shed 0 bases and J shed 1 base, with 13 bases lying between them. The CDR3 extends over 18 amino acids. Germline CDR1 SGHAT, CDR2 FQDESV (reference sequence).

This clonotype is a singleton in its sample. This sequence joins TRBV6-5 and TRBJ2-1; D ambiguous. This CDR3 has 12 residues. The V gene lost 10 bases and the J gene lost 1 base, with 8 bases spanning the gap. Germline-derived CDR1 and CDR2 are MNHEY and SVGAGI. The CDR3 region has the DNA TGTGCCATAAGAAGTTCCTACAATGAGCAGTTCTTC. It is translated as CAIRSSYNEQFF.

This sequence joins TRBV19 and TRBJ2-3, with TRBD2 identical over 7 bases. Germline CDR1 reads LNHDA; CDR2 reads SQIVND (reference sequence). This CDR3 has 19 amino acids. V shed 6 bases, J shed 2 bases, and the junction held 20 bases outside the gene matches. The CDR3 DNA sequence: TGTGCCAGTAGCGCCTGGGCTAGCGGAGCAAAAAGAAACACAGATACGCAGTATTTT. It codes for CASSAWASGAKRNTDTQYF.

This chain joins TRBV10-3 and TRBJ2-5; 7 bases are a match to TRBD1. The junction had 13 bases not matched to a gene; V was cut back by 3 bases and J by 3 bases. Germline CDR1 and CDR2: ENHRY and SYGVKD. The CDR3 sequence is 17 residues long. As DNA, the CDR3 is TGTGCCATCAGTGAAATCGGTAGGGGGCAGAAAGAAGAGACCCAGTACTTC. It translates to CAISEIGRGQKEETQYF.

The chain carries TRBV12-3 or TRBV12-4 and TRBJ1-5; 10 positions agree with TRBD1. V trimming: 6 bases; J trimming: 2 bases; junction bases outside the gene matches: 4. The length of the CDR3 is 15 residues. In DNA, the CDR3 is TGTGCCAGCAGCCAGACAGGGGGCGGCAATCAGCCCCAGCATTTT. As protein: CASSQTGGGNQPQHF.